This TCR beta chain was identified during a study of blood T cells in healthy people across ages. A few counts support this clonotype. With a J-beta primer mix and a sample-barcoded 5' primer, a second PCR ran about 7 to 11 cycles. Every molecule of cDNA carried a tag from a template-switch adaptor with 12 random nucleotides. MiXCR, run by TCRdb on the 5' RACE reads, gives a single entry per CDR3 protein. The table lists roughly 930,000 distinct CDR3 sequences, around 48% of them singletons, with around 15% in the top ten. This CDR3 is built from 12 residues. The ends were cut back, 7 bases at V and 15 bases at J, with 16 bases in the middle.

The rearrangement links TRBV12-3 or TRBV12-4 to TRBJ1-6, with D possibly matching TRBD1 (6 bases). Sequenced: blood. The receptor was derived from a young man in good health. CDR3 in DNA: TGTGCCAGCACCGGGGGCGATGGAGTCCTCCACTTT. Protein product: CASTGGDGVLHF.